Listed below are T cell receptor beta chains from one sample, sequenced in a study of tumor and adjacent non-tumor tissue in lung cancer. TCRdb re-derived calls from the multiplex PCR reads in MiXCR, one entry per CDR3 protein. This sample yields about 75,000 distinct CDR3 sequences, of which roughly 80% are seen a single time; approximately 12% belongs to the top ten. Sequenced: lung tumor tissue. These receptors were taken from a woman between 45 and 60 years old with non-small cell lung cancer. CDR3s include the opening cysteine and the closing phenylalanine or tryptophan. A D gene is named only where the DNA matches it firmly. Clone size is given for some rows only: seen once, a few or many times, or a class if the clone is expanded.

v_gene	j_gene	len	abundance	d_gene	CDR3aa	CDR3nt
TRBV4-1	TRBJ1-2	11	-	-	CASSQSNGYTF	TGTGCCAGCAGCCAATCTAATGGCTACACCTTC
TRBV30	TRBJ2-7	20	once	TRBD1	CTWSVGIRDRGLTDSYEQYF	TGTACCTGGAGTGTAGGGATTCGGGACAGGGGACTAACGGACTCCTACGAGCAGTATTTC
TRBV6-6	TRBJ2-5	14	-	-	CASRYAEGRETQYF	TGTGCCAGCAGATACGCAGAGGGTCGAGAGACGCAGTACTTC
TRBV11-2	TRBJ2-2	16	-	-	CASNRAAQGNSGELFF	TGTGCCAGCAACCGGGCAGCGCAGGGGAACTCCGGGGAGCTGTTTTTT
TRBV6-1	TRBJ2-6	17	-	-	CASNEVGGGIGSNVLTF	TGTGCCAGCAATGAAGTGGGAGGGGGTATTGGGTCCAACGTCCTGACTTTC
TRBV6-1	TRBJ2-1	12	-	-	CASSTYGYKQFF	TGTGCCAGTAGTACGTATGGGTATAAGCAGTTCTTC
TRBV6-1	TRBJ2-6	18	medium-sized	TRBD1	CASSEKGARVSGANVLTF	TGTGCCAGCAGTGAAAAGGGGGCGAGGGTTTCTGGGGCCAACGTCCTGACTTTC
TRBV5-4	TRBJ2-3	16	-	TRBD2	CPSSLGGVSRTDTQYF	TGTCCCAGCAGCTTGGGAGGGGTTTCCCGCACAGATACGCAGTATTTC
TRBV6-5	TRBJ2-7	15	many	TRBD1	CASRRRTGGESEQYF	TGTGCCAGCAGACGTAGGACAGGGGGGGAAAGCGAGCAGTACTTC
TRBV11-1	TRBJ2-7	15	-	TRBD1	CASSRTGVTSYEEYF	TGTGCCAGCAGCCGGACAGGGGTGACCTCCTACGAGGAGTACTTC
TRBV11-1	TRBJ2-2	18	-	-	CASGVAISRSYHTGELLF	TGTGCCAGCGGCGTAGCTATCAGCAGGAGTTACCACACCGGGGAGCTGCTTTTT
TRBV11-3	TRBJ2-2	14	-	-	CAGSLAGGTRELFF	TGTGCCGGCAGCCTAGCTGGGGGCACCCGGGAGCTGTTTTTT
TRBV18	TRBJ2-5	13	few	-	CASSEDQEETQYF	TGTGCCAGCTCAGAGGACCAGGAGGAGACCCAGTACTTC
TRBV29-1	TRBJ1-1	14	-	-	CTVVNRVMKTEAFF	TGCACCGTTGTCAACAGGGTCATGAAAACTGAAGCTTTCTTT
TRBV7-9	TRBJ2-5	14	once	-	CASSYSTGFETQYF	TGTGCCAGCAGCTACTCCACAGGGTTCGAGACCCAGTACTTC
TRBV7-9	TRBJ2-7	14	-	-	CASSLVGGPSEQYF	TGTGCCAGCAGCTTAGTCGGCGGCCCTAGCGAGCAGTACTTC
TRBV4-2	TRBJ2-2	14	-	-	CANVLKKNTGELFF	TGTGCCAACGTCCTTAAGAAGAACACCGGGGAGCTGTTTTTT
TRBV5-1	TRBJ1-6	13	-	-	CASTQTGDSPLHF	TGCGCCAGCACCCAAACGGGGGACTCACCCCTCCACTTT
TRBV6-5	TRBJ2-6	17	-	-	CPSSLVGASPGANVLTF	TGTCCCAGCAGCCTAGTGGGAGCCAGCCCTGGGGCCAACGTCCTGACTTTC
TRBV25-1	TRBJ1-2	11	-	-	CASSVDNGYTF	TGTGCCAGCAGTGTCGATAATGGCTACACCTTC
TRBV4-2	TRBJ2-2	14	-	-	CASALKENTGELFF	TGTGCCAGTGCCCTTAAGGAGAACACCGGGGAGCTGTTTTTT
TRBV2	TRBJ1-2	15	many	-	CASHMSGNPNYGYTF	TGTGCCAGCCACATGAGCGGGAACCCTAACTATGGCTACACCTTC
TRBV6-5	TRBJ2-2	15	-	-	CASRTGIGEAGELFF	TGTGCCAGCAGGACTGGGATAGGGGAGGCCGGGGAGCTGTTTTTC
TRBV14	TRBJ2-1	14	once	-	CANSLMTGHDEQFF	TGTGCCAACAGCCTTATGACAGGCCACGATGAGCAGTTCTTC
TRBV14	TRBJ2-1	16	-	TRBD1	CASSHSYGTGGNEQFF	TGTGCCAGCAGCCACTCCTACGGGACAGGGGGGAATGAGCAGTTCTTC